This T cell receptor (beta chain) was sequenced for a study of cytomegalovirus exposure and HLA in healthy donors. Broader study findings: Later, an analysis showed that TCR beta chains associated with HLA were more clonally expanded than others that were equally common. Cytomegalovirus status was reportedly diagnosed by the classifier with high sensitivity and specificity. In a later analysis, a missense DCLRE1C variant was linked to TCR beta V- and J-gene trimming. It emerged from a later analysis that several of the most significant clusters appeared to be linked to common viral pathogens.

Regarding this clone: No antigen is known for it.

The PCR was carried out with 60 Vbeta primers and 13 Jbeta primers. Sequencing was performed with immunoSEQ multiplex PCR; in TCRdb, only in-frame clones are kept and a portion is missing. The profile shows some 210,000 clones, roughly 73% of them singletons. Sequenced sample: PBMCs. This TCR was recovered from a woman in her thirties in good health and CMV-seropositive.

The CDR3 nucleotides read TGTGCCAGCAGTTTTGCCGGACAGGGAGGATATGGCTACACCTTC. Residues: CASSFAGQGGYGYTF. The chain links TRBV6-6 to TRBJ1-2; 8 bases are a match to TRBD1. This CDR3 region has 15 residues. The V gene end was trimmed by 4 bases and the J gene end by 5 bases; junction bases not matched to a gene: 9. Germline lookup yields CDR1 MNHNY and CDR2 SVGAGI (reference sequence).